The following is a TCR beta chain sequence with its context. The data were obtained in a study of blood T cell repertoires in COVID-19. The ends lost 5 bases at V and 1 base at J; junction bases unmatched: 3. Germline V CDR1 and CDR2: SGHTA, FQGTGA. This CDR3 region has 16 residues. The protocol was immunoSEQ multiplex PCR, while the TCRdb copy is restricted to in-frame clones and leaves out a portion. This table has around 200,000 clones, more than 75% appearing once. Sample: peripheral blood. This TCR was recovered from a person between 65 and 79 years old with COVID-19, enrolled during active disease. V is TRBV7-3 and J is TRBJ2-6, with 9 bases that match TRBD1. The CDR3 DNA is TGTGCCAGCAGCGCCGGGACAGGGTCTGGGGCCAACGTCCTGACTTTC. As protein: CASSAGTGSGANVLTF. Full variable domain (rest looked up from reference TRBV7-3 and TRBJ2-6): GAGVSQTPSNKVTEKGKYVELRCDPISGHTALYWYRQSLGQGPEFLIYFQGTGAADDSGLPNDRFFAVRPEGSVSTLKIQRTERGDSAVYLCASSAGTGSGANVLTFGAGSRLTVL.